The 21 T cell receptor beta chains below were found in one sample sequenced in a study of CD8 T cells in Susac syndrome. It was with random hexamers that roughly 0.45 to 1 ug RNA was reverse transcribed. MiXCR, run by TCRdb on the immunoSEQ multiplex PCR reads, gives a single entry per CDR3 protein. This table has about 130,000 distinct CDR3 sequences, about 93% appearing once. Material: CD8+ T cells from PBMCs. The receptors shown here come from a human donor with multiple sclerosis.

This clonotype was picked up one time. This sequence joins TRBV30 and TRBJ2-1, with TRBD2 matching 9 bases. CDR1 and CDR2 (germline): GTSNPN, SVGIG (reference sequence). This CDR3 spans 14 amino acids. Losses at the gene ends were 2 bases for V and 7 bases for J; bases not matched to a gene: 6. This chain's CDR3 is CAWSRIAGANEQFF. CDR3 DNA sequence: TGTGCCTGGAGTCGGATAGCGGGAGCGAATGAGCAGTTCTTC.

The chain employs TRBV20-1 and TRBJ2-7, with D unresolved. This CDR3 is 14 amino acids long. The V gene lost 0 bases and the J gene lost 4 bases, with 13 bases spanning the gap. Germline V gene data show CDR1 as DFQATT and CDR2 as SNEGSKA (reference sequence). The CDR3 reads CSAREERTRYEQYF. For the CDR3, the DNA is TGCAGTGCTAGAGAAGAAAGAACGAGGTACGAGCAGTACTTC.

CDR3 region: CASSGDGPNQPQHF. CDR3 coding DNA: TGTGCCAGCAGTGGGGACGGACCGAATCAGCCCCAGCATTTT. The rearrangement links TRBV6-5 to TRBJ1-5; a weak D match, TRBD1 (5 bases). The V end lost 5 bases, the J end lost 4 bases, and 12 bases lay between the germline ends. CDR3 length: 14 amino acids. The germline gives CDR1 MNHEY, CDR2 SVGAGI.

The V and J genes are TRBV20-1 and TRBJ2-3; D possibly corresponds to TRBD2 (6 bases). The germline V gene has CDR1 DFQATT and CDR2 SNEGSKA (reference sequence). Deletions cut 0 bases from V and 2 bases from J, with 18 bases between. CDR3 length equals 17 residues. The CDR3 region is CSARESWNSGPTDTQYF. The CDR3 coding sequence is TGCAGTGCTAGAGAAAGTTGGAATAGCGGCCCCACAGATACGCAGTATTTT.

The rearrangement uses TRBV4-3 and TRBJ1-4; possible D gene TRBD1, 6 bases. Trimming removed 1 base at V and 6 bases at J, with 12 bases between. The CDR3 length is 15 residues. Germline CDR1 and CDR2: LGHNA and YSLEER. CDR3 in amino acids: CASSQAWGQDEKLFF. The CDR3 nucleotides are TGCGCCAGCAGCCAAGCCTGGGGGCAGGATGAAAAACTGTTTTTT.

The V gene is TRBV9, the J gene TRBJ1-5; TRBD1 matches at 7 bases. V lost 1 base and J lost 4; bases outside the gene matches: 2. The germline CDR1 and CDR2 sequences are SGDLS and YYNGEE. CDR3 length: 14 amino acids. The CDR3 reads CASSVSGGNQPQHF. The CDR3 DNA reads TGTGCCAGCAGCGTATCAGGGGGGAATCAGCCCCAGCATTTT.

DNA for the CDR3: TGTGCCAGTAGTATGGGTGTTAAACCCACAGATACGCAGTATTTT. Its translation is CASSMGVKPTDTQYF. The V gene is TRBV19, the J gene TRBJ2-3, with D hard to call. Germline CDR1 and CDR2: LNHDA and SQIVND (reference sequence). The V end was cut by 3 bases, the J end by 2 bases, with 12 bases between. The CDR3 has 15 amino acids.

The chain joins TRBV7-2 to TRBJ2-1; the D gene could be TRBD1 or TRBD2 (5 bases each). The CDR3 has 14 residues. The V end lost 5 bases, the J end lost 4 bases, and 12 bases lay between the germline ends. Germline CDR1 SGHTA, CDR2 FQGNSA. The CDR3 is CASSRGGDYNEQFF. DNA for the CDR3: TGTGCCAGCAGCCGGGGCGGTGATTACAATGAGCAGTTCTTC.

The chain recombines TRBV13 with TRBJ2-1; tentatively, D is TRBD2 (5 bases). The CDR3 runs to 15 residues. The V end lost 2 bases, the J end lost 3 bases, and 11 bases lay between the germline ends. CDR1 and CDR2 from the germline V gene are PRHDT and FYEKMQ (reference sequence). CDR3 protein: CASSLMTGVYNEQFF. The CDR3 DNA sequence: TGTGCCAGCAGCTTAATGACCGGGGTCTACAATGAGCAGTTCTTC. Drawing the rest from reference TRBV13 and TRBJ2-1, the complete variable domain is AAGVIQSPRHLIKEKRETATLKCYPIPRHDTVYWYQQGPGQDPQFLISFYEKMQSDKGSIPDRFSAQQFSDYHSELNMSSLELGDSALYFCASSLMTGVYNEQFFGPGTRLTVL.

The chain uses TRBV27 and TRBJ1-5; 8 nucleotides match TRBD1. The CDR3 spans 14 residues. Looked up from germline, CDR1 is MNHEY and CDR2 is SMNVEV (reference sequence). V lost 5 bases, J lost 7 bases, and 7 bases stayed unmatched. As DNA, the CDR3 is TGTGCCAGCAGTCGTTCAGGGGGCCTCCAGCCCCAGCATTTT. Encoded protein: CASSRSGGLQPQHF.

The chain joins TRBV29-1 to TRBJ1-1, with a possible D match to TRBD1 (5 bases). In germline, CDR1 is SQVTM, CDR2 ANQGSEA. CDR3 size: 12 residues. The V and J ends lost 7 bases and 3 bases respectively, with 12 bases between them. The CDR3 DNA follows: TGCAGCGGGGGGGGGACGGACACTGAAGCTTTCTTT. It translates to CSGGGTDTEAFF.

The chain carries TRBV7-9 and TRBJ2-7; D is uncertain. V was trimmed by 1 base and J by 2 bases, leaving 12 bases between them. CDR3 length: 15 amino acids. The germline V gene encodes CDR1 SEHNR and CDR2 FQNEAQ (reference sequence). The CDR3 region has the DNA TGTGCCAGCAGCTTAGGAAGAGTGGGCGCCTACGAGCAGTACTTC. Protein: CASSLGRVGAYEQYF. The full variable domain, in which reference TRBV7-9 and TRBJ2-7 provide the parts outside the CDR3, is DTGVSQNPRHKITKRGQNVTFRCDPISEHNRLYWYRQTLGQGPEFLTYFQNEAQLEKSRLLSDRFSAERPKGSFSTLEIQRTEQGDSAMYLCASSLGRVGAYEQYFGPGTRLTVT.

This chain uses TRBV6-2 or TRBV6-3 with TRBJ2-1; D possibly corresponds to TRBD2 (6 bases). Germline values: CDR1 MNHEY, CDR2 SVGEGT. The length of the CDR3 is 13 residues. With 2 bases removed from V and 6 bases from J, the gap between germline ends came to 8 bases. The CDR3 DNA follows: TGTGCCAGCAGTTACCTAGCGCTCAATGAGCAGTTCTTC. Translating gives CASSYLALNEQFF.

The chain recombines TRBV14 with TRBJ1-1; D might be TRBD1 (5 bases). With 3 bases removed from V and 5 bases from J, the gap between germline ends came to 13 bases. CDR1 SGHDN and CDR2 FVKESK come from the germline V gene. The CDR3 length is 14 residues. The CDR3 sequence: CASSHLGGGTEAFF. The CDR3 bases are TGTGCCAGCAGCCACCTCGGGGGGGGTACTGAAGCTTTCTTT.

This chain joins TRBV4-1 and TRBJ2-2, with D possibly matching TRBD1 (6 bases). Germline V gene data show CDR1 as MGHRA and CDR2 as YSYEKL. The CDR3 sequence is 16 residues long. The V gene lost 0 bases and the J gene lost 2 bases, with 10 bases spanning the gap. CDR3 in DNA: TGCGCCAGCAGCCAAGAACCAGGGACAAACACCGGGGAGCTGTTTTTT. Residues: CASSQEPGTNTGELFF.

The chain carries TRBV20-1 and TRBJ2-1; D possibly corresponds to TRBD1 (6 bases). The germline gives CDR1 DFQATT, CDR2 SNEGSKA (reference sequence). V was cut by 1 base and J by 4 bases, with 17 bases left in between. The CDR3 runs 16 residues. The CDR3 DNA reads as TGCAGTGCTAGAGCTTTACAGGGTAAAGGGTACAATGAGCAGTTCTTC. This encodes CSARALQGKGYNEQFF.

The V call is TRBV21-1, the J call TRBJ1-5; TRBD1 is the table's D call, not checked against the DNA. TRBV21-1 constitutes a pseudogene. This CDR3 contains 10 residues. In nucleotides, the CDR3 is TGTGCCAGCATCCCGGGAGCCCAGCATTTT. This gives the protein CASIPGAQHF.

V gene TRBV5-6 combines with J gene TRBJ1-3; D uncertain. The CDR3 has 12 amino acids. Germline V gene lookup returns CDR1 SGHDT and CDR2 YYEEEE. Trimming stripped 4 bases from V and 4 bases from J, with 6 bases between. CDR3 protein: CASSLWGNTIYF. As DNA, the CDR3 is TGTGCCAGCAGCCTGTGGGGAAACACCATATATTTT.

The V and J genes are TRBV19 and TRBJ1-2; 10 bases line up with TRBD1. V was clipped by 7 bases and J by 4 bases; unmatched bases: 3. The germline V gene encodes CDR1 LNHDA and CDR2 SQIVND (reference sequence). CDR3 size: 13 residues. The DNA of the CDR3 is TGTGCCAGTAATGACAGGGGGCCCTATGGCTACACCTTC. As protein: CASNDRGPYGYTF.

V is TRBV20-1 and J is TRBJ2-3; 11 bases line up with TRBD2. CDR1 and CDR2 (germline): DFQATT, SNEGSKA (reference sequence). The length of the CDR3 is 17 residues. The V gene end was trimmed by 5 bases and the J gene end by 4 bases; junction bases not matched to a gene: 14. DNA of the CDR3: TGCAGTGCTCCCACTTCCATAGCGGGAGGGTTATCAGATACGCAGTATTTT. Translated: CSAPTSIAGGLSDTQYF.

The genes are TRBV5-6 and TRBJ2-1; no clear D. This CDR3 has 12 amino acids. Germline V gene lookup returns CDR1 SGHDT and CDR2 YYEEEE. Trimming removed 0 bases at V and 10 bases at J, with 8 bases between. The CDR3 here is CASSLVGMEQFF. The CDR3 DNA reads as TGTGCCAGCAGCTTGGTTGGGATGGAGCAGTTCTTC. Complete variable domain (other parts from reference TRBV5-6 and TRBJ2-1): DAGVTQSPTHLIKTRGQQVTLRCSPKSGHDTVSWYQQALGQGPQFIFQYYEEEERQRGNFPDRFSGHQFPNYSSELNVNALLLGDSALYLCASSLVGMEQFFGPGTRLTVL.